The next 17 T cell receptor beta chains were all read from a single sample in a study of blood T cell repertoires in COVID-19. Here immunoSEQ multiplex PCR was the method, and the copy in TCRdb shows in-frame clones only, minus some. Found here are almost 400,000 clones, roughly 91% of them singletons; the top ten hold about 1.7%. Source material: PBMCs or T cells enriched from blood (not recorded which). These receptors were collected from a woman in her thirties who had recovered from COVID-19.

This clone was seen only a few times. This rearrangement joins TRBV9 to TRBJ2-5, with 7 bases fitting TRBD1. J gave up 4 bases and V 3 bases, and 6 bases lay outside the gene matches. Germline assignment: CDR1 SGDLS and CDR2 YYNGEE. CDR3 length: 14 residues. The CDR3 sequence is CASSEMTGRETQYF. The CDR3, as DNA: TGTGCCAGCAGCGAAATGACAGGGCGAGAGACCCAGTACTTC.

The J gene is TRBJ2-3, the V gene TRBV2; no definite D call. The CDR3 has 13 residues. Trimming left V 2 bases short and J 5 bases short, with 8 bases between. Germline CDR1 is SNHLY and CDR2 is FYNNEI. In DNA, the CDR3 is TGTGCCAGCAGTGAACAGGTCGGAGATACGCAGTATTTT. Translating it yields CASSEQVGDTQYF.

The chain carries TRBV11-3 and TRBJ2-7, with TRBD2 matching over 13 bases. CDR3 length equals 20 residues. V was clipped by 4 bases and J by 3 bases; unmatched bases: 18. The germline gives CDR1 SGHNT, CDR2 YENEEA. The CDR3 protein is CASSSEVTGLAGADNYEQYF. CDR3 nucleotides: TGTGCCAGCAGCTCCGAAGTAACCGGACTAGCGGGGGCCGATAACTACGAGCAGTACTTC.

The V gene is TRBV7-2, the J gene TRBJ2-2; the match to TRBD2 covers 8 bases. CDR1 and CDR2 (germline): SGHTA, FQGNSA. This CDR3 is built from 14 residues. V was pared by 6 bases and J by 6 bases, with 6 bases of the junction left unmatched. CDR3 protein: CASSSRTSSGELFF. Here the CDR3 DNA reads TGTGCCAGCAGTTCCCGGACTAGCTCCGGGGAGCTGTTTTTT. Variable domain in full (rest from reference TRBV7-2 and TRBJ2-2): GAGVSQSPSNKVTEKGKDVELRCDPISGHTALYWYRQSLGQGLEFLIYFQGNSAPDKSGLPSDRFSAERTGGSVSTLTIQRTQQEDSAVYLCASSSRTSSGELFFGEGSRLTVL.

The rearrangement uses TRBV12-5 and TRBJ2-2, with 13 bases matching TRBD2. With 5 bases clipped from V and 7 bases from J, the junction kept 7 bases outside the gene matches. Looked up from germline, CDR1 is LGHNT and CDR2 is FRNRAP. CDR3 length: 16 residues. As DNA, the CDR3 is TGTGCTAGTGGTCCAGGACTAGCGGGAGTCGGCGGGGAGCTGTTTTTT. Translated, it gives CASGPGLAGVGGELFF. Full variable domain (rest looked up from reference TRBV12-5 and TRBJ2-2): DARVTQTPRHKVTEMGQEVTMRCQPILGHNTVFWYRQTMMQGLELLAYFRNRAPLDDSGMPKDRFSAEMPDATLATLKIQPSEPRDSAVYFCASGPGLAGVGGELFFGEGSRLTVL.

The chain links TRBV7-9 to TRBJ2-3, with TRBD2 matching 15 bases. The CDR3 totals 16 residues. Germline V gene data show CDR1 as SEHNR and CDR2 as FQNEAQ (reference sequence). V dropped 6 bases and J dropped 6; count of bases not matched to a gene: 7. The CDR3 is CASSYGLAGGSDTQYF. In DNA form, the CDR3 reads TGTGCCAGCAGTTACGGACTAGCGGGGGGGTCGGATACGCAGTATTTT.

The chain combines TRBV29-1 with TRBJ1-2; maybe TRBD1 (6 bases). CDR3 length: 12 amino acids. The V end was cut by 7 bases, the J end by 2 bases, with 11 bases between. The V gene's germline CDR1 is SQVTM and CDR2 ANQGSEA. Here the CDR3 reads CSATGLNYGYTF. CDR3 sequence (DNA): TGCAGCGCTACAGGGTTGAACTATGGCTACACCTTC. Together with reference TRBV29-1 and TRBJ1-2, the CDR3 gives the full variable domain: SAVISQKPSRDICQRGTSLTIQCQVDSQVTMMFWYRQQPGQSLTLIATANQGSEATYESGFVIDKFPISRPNLTFSTLTVSNMSPEDSSIYLCSATGLNYGYTFGSGTRLTVV.

CDR3 protein: CATSRDRGRQGAGNQPQHF. As DNA, the CDR3 is TGTGCCACCAGCAGAGATCGAGGTCGTCAGGGCGCCGGCAATCAGCCCCAGCATTTT. The genes are TRBV15 and TRBJ1-5; D is possibly TRBD1 (5 bases). The V and J ends lost 0 bases and 2 bases respectively, with 20 bases between them. Germline assignment: CDR1 LNHNV and CDR2 YYDKDF (reference sequence). CDR3 length: 19 residues.

V and J are TRBV28 and TRBJ1-6; D perhaps matches TRBD1 (6 bases). Trimming removed 6 bases from V and 8 bases from J, with 23 bases in between. The germline V gene has CDR1 MDHEN and CDR2 SYDVKM. CDR3 size: 17 residues. The CDR3 nucleotides are TGTGCCAGCAGACTAGGGAAGGTGGACAGAATGTATTCACCCCTCCACTTT. Its protein product is CASRLGKVDRMYSPLHF.

The V and J genes are TRBV6-2 or TRBV6-3 and TRBJ1-1; D is uncertain. This CDR3 spans 12 amino acids. Germline values: CDR1 MNHEY, CDR2 SVGEGT. V lost 4 bases and J lost 4, with 7 bases in between. CDR3 in amino acids: CASSFFGTEAFF. CDR3 DNA sequence: TGTGCCAGCAGTTTCTTCGGCACTGAAGCTTTCTTT.

The V gene is TRBV3-1 (or the pseudogene TRBV3-2), the J gene TRBJ2-2; TRBD2 aligns across 12 bases. From germline, CDR1 is LGHDT and CDR2 YNNKEL (reference sequence). The J segment lost 6 bases and the V segment lost 3 bases, leaving 8 bases of the junction unmatched. The CDR3 has 17 amino acids. The DNA of the CDR3 is TGTGCCAGCAGCCACCCGCCTAGCGGGAGGGCCTCCGGGGAGCTGTTTTTT. This encodes CASSHPPSGRASGELFF.

The chain uses TRBV28 and TRBJ1-4; D is possibly TRBD1 (6 bases). Trimming stripped 4 bases from V and 3 bases from J, with 12 bases between. The CDR3 extends over 15 amino acids. Germline V gene sequence: CDR1 MDHEN, CDR2 SYDVKM. CDR3 sequence reads: CASSSTGFANEKLFF. The CDR3 DNA reads TGTGCCAGCAGTTCCACAGGGTTTGCTAATGAAAAACTGTTTTTT.

V gene TRBV27 combines with J gene TRBJ1-1; unclear D gene. The CDR3 contains 14 residues. The V end lost 7 bases, the J end lost 1 base, and 13 bases lay between the germline ends. Germline V CDR1 and CDR2: MNHEY, SMNVEV (reference sequence). The CDR3, as DNA: TGTGCCAGCACATCGCGTACGTCGAACACTGAAGCTTTCTTT. Encoded protein: CASTSRTSNTEAFF.

The J gene is TRBJ2-1, the V gene TRBV19; 10 nucleotides align to TRBD2. The CDR3 consists of 19 residues. Losses at the gene ends were 3 bases for V and 0 bases for J; bases not matched to a gene: 11. The germline gives CDR1 LNHDA, CDR2 SQIVND (reference sequence). The CDR3 DNA sequence: TGTGCCAGTAGTATTTTCCTAGCGGGAGTAGCCGACTCCTACAATGAGCAGTTCTTC. This encodes CASSIFLAGVADSYNEQFF.

The V call is TRBV5-8, the J call TRBJ1-1; TRBD1 matches at 8 bases. V gave up 0 bases and J gave up 2 bases; unmatched junction bases: 9. The CDR3 contains 17 residues. Germline CDR1 reads SGHTS; CDR2 reads YDEGEE. CDR3 in amino acids: CASSLVVGTGINTEAFF. CDR3 sequence (DNA): TGTGCCAGCAGCTTGGTCGTTGGGACAGGTATAAACACTGAAGCTTTCTTT.

This sequence joins TRBV23-1 and TRBJ1-1, with TRBD1 identical over 7 bases. TRBV23-1 is assigned to the ORF class and has an uncertain function. The V and J ends lost 3 bases and 0 bases, in that order; junction bases with no gene match: 1. The CDR3 is made up of 14 amino acids. The CDR3 region is CASSQTGMNTEAFF. The CDR3 region has the DNA TGCGCCAGCAGTCAGACAGGGATGAACACTGAAGCTTTCTTT.

This chain uses TRBV4-1 with TRBJ1-5; D remains ambiguous. The V and J ends lost 4 bases and 4 bases respectively, with 8 bases between them. This CDR3 comprises 13 residues. CDR1 and CDR2 (germline): MGHRA, YSYEKL. The CDR3 DNA follows: TGCGCCAGCAGCCCAACTCAAAATCAGCCCCAGCATTTT. It yields the protein CASSPTQNQPQHF.